This TCR beta chain came from a study of cytomegalovirus exposure and HLA in healthy donors. Germline trimming cut 4 bases from V and 4 bases from J; bases unmatched to any gene: 8. CDR3 length: 16 residues. CDR1 and CDR2 from the germline V gene are MGHRA and YSYEKL. The PCR had 60 Vbeta and 13 Jbeta primers. Sequencing was performed with immunoSEQ multiplex PCR; in TCRdb, only in-frame clones are kept and a portion is missing. The table has fewer than 300,000 clones, around 80% seen once; the top ten hold about 0.28%. Study conclusions and caveats: Presence/absence analyses took donor sequencing depth as roughly uniform. Analysis was carried out at a later point, and it linked a missense DCLRE1C variant to TCR beta V- and J-gene trimming.

Details on this clone: What it recognizes is unknown.

This clonotype was obtained from a girl between 2 and 10 years old in good health and CMV-seronegative. This rearrangement joins TRBV4-1 to TRBJ2-3, with 10 bases aligning to TRBD2. Sequencing was performed on PBMCs. CDR3 DNA: TGCGCCAGCAGCCGATCGCTAGCGGGAGATTCAGATACGCAGTATTTT. Protein sequence: CASSRSLAGDSDTQYF.